The next 8 T cell receptor beta chains were all read from a single sample in a study of T cells in localized non-small cell lung cancer. The data were produced by immunoSEQ multiplex PCR, yet TCRdb's version contains in-frame clones alone and is incomplete. The table lists around 100,000 clones, 87% of them singletons. The sample was peripheral blood, taken before any cancer treatment. The receptors were gathered from a man aged 35-75 years with stage I squamous cell lung carcinoma.

V gene TRBV28 combines with J gene TRBJ2-1; D perhaps matches TRBD2 (5 bases). The CDR3 runs 14 residues. Germline V CDR1 and CDR2: MDHEN, SYDVKM. Trimming stripped 10 bases from V and 0 bases from J, with 13 bases between. CDR3 region: CATTSMISYNEQFF. CDR3 coding DNA: TGTGCCACCACTAGTATGATCTCCTACAATGAGCAGTTCTTC.

The chain uses TRBV6-1 and TRBJ1-5; D is unresolved. V was pared by 6 bases and J by 2 bases, with 14 bases between. There are 15 residues in the CDR3. In germline, CDR1 is MNHNS, CDR2 SASEGT. CDR3 residues: CASRLGGRGNQPQHF. The CDR3 bases are TGTGCCAGCAGGCTGGGAGGTAGAGGCAATCAGCCCCAGCATTTT.

The rearrangement uses TRBV10-3 and TRBJ1-5; D may be TRBD1 (5 bases). The germline V gene has CDR1 ENHRY and CDR2 SYGVKD. The length of the CDR3 is 15 residues. Deletions cut 10 bases from V and 0 bases from J, with 16 bases between. CDR3 loop: CATRDPAHSNQPQHF. In nucleotides, the CDR3 is TGTGCCACCAGGGACCCAGCTCATAGCAATCAGCCCCAGCATTTT.

The CDR3: CASSYTRPGSGNTIYF. In DNA form, the CDR3 reads TGTGCCAGCAGTTACACACGTCCGGGCTCTGGAAACACCATATATTTT. The chain uses TRBV6-5 and TRBJ1-3, with D unclear. V gave up 2 bases and J gave up 0 bases, with 11 bases separating them. The CDR3 runs to 16 residues. Per germline, CDR1 MNHEY and CDR2 SVGAGI.

This rearrangement joins TRBV18 to TRBJ2-1; D remains unclear. From germline, CDR1 is KGHSH and CDR2 LQKENI. Trimming left V 2 bases short and J 0 bases short, with 5 bases between. The CDR3 spans 14 residues. The CDR3 is CASSPFGSYNEQFF. For the CDR3, the DNA is TGTGCCAGCTCACCATTTGGCTCCTACAATGAGCAGTTCTTC.

This chain connects TRBV7-9 to TRBJ2-3; TRBD2 aligns across 7 bases. V shed 3 bases, J shed 0 bases, and the junction held 9 bases outside the gene matches. CDR1 is SEHNR, CDR2 FQNEAQ, per germline (reference sequence). The CDR3 has 17 residues. The CDR3 region has the DNA TGTGCCAGCAGCTTCGGATGGGGGGGAAGGAGCACAGATACGCAGTATTTT. Its protein is CASSFGWGGRSTDTQYF. The complete variable domain, with remaining parts taken from reference TRBV7-9 and TRBJ2-3, reads DTGVSQNPRHKITKRGQNVTFRCDPISEHNRLYWYRQTLGQGPEFLTYFQNEAQLEKSRLLSDRFSAERPKGSFSTLEIQRTEQGDSAMYLCASSFGWGGRSTDTQYFGPGTRLTVL.

The chain couples TRBV6-1 to TRBJ2-3; D may be TRBD1 (5 bases). Germline lookup yields CDR1 MNHNS and CDR2 SASEGT. This CDR3 is 14 amino acids long. V shed 8 bases and J shed 5 bases, with 17 bases lying between them. The CDR3: CASRGIAGQDTQYF. For the CDR3, the DNA is TGTGCCAGCCGTGGAATTGCAGGGCAAGATACGCAGTATTTT.

V usage is TRBV4-2 and J usage is TRBJ2-2, with 10 nucleotides matching TRBD2. Germline V gives CDR1 LGHNA, CDR2 YNFKEQ. After removal of 3 bases from V and 4 bases from J, the junction contained 5 bases not matched to a gene. This CDR3 has 16 residues. CDR3 bases: TGTGCCAGCAGCCATCCTAGCGGGAGAATCACCGGGGAGCTGTTTTTT. Residues: CASSHPSGRITGELFF.